One and the same sample provided the 16 T cell receptor beta chains below, sequenced in a study of blood T cell repertoires in COVID-19. Libraries were prepared by immunoSEQ multiplex PCR; TCRdb keeps only in-frame clonotypes and omits some of them. Of 72,000 or so clones listed, 80% are singletons. Sequenced input: peripheral blood. Receptors were obtained from a man aged 65 to 79 who had recovered from COVID-19.

The gene calls are TRBV5-6 and TRBJ2-1, with 10 bases matching TRBD1. Germline CDR1 reads SGHDT; CDR2 reads YYEEEE. The trim removed 4 bases at V and 14 bases at J, leaving 6 bases unmatched. The CDR3 covers 12 residues. The CDR3 nucleotides are TGTGCCAGCAGCATGGGACAGGGGAGGAAGTTCTTC. Its translation is CASSMGQGRKFF.

The chain joins TRBV5-1 to TRBJ1-4, with D possibly being TRBD1 (6 bases). Trimming stripped 1 base from V and 8 bases from J, with 12 bases between. The germline CDR1 and CDR2 sequences are SGHRS and YFSETQ. The CDR3 runs 14 residues. The CDR3 DNA is TGCGCCAGCAGCTTGACAGGGTCGAGAGAAAAACTGTTTTTT. Translated, it gives CASSLTGSREKLFF.

The chain uses TRBV19 and TRBJ1-2, with D unclear. CDR3 size: 13 residues. V was trimmed by 5 bases and J by 5 bases, leaving 12 bases between them. CDR1 LNHDA and CDR2 SQIVND come from the germline V gene (reference sequence). The CDR3 loop reads CASSSGVGYGYTF. The CDR3 bases are TGTGCCAGTAGTTCCGGAGTTGGGTATGGCTACACCTTC.

The V call is TRBV18, the J call TRBJ1-5; D uncertain. V lost 2 bases, J lost 4 bases, and 6 bases lay in between. The CDR3 covers 13 residues. CDR1 KGHSH and CDR2 LQKENI come from the germline V gene. The CDR3, as DNA: TGTGCCAGCTCACCAGGAGATAATCAGCCCCAGCATTTT. Translated, it gives CASSPGDNQPQHF. Full variable domain (outside the CDR3, taken from reference TRBV18 and TRBJ1-5): NAGVMQNPRHLVRRRGQEARLRCSPMKGHSHVYWYRQLPEEGLKFMVYLQKENIIDESGMPKERFSAEFPKEGPSILRIQQVVRGDSAAYFCASSPGDNQPQHFGDGTRLSIL.

The chain is built from TRBV5-4 and TRBJ2-3; 11 nucleotides align to TRBD2. This CDR3 is 15 amino acids long. V gave up 4 bases and J gave up 0 bases; unmatched junction bases: 1. Germline V CDR1 and CDR2: SGHNT, YYREEE (reference sequence). CDR3 nucleotide sequence: TGTGCCAGCAGCCCTAGCGGGGGGAGCACAGATACGCAGTATTTT. Translated: CASSPSGGSTDTQYF.

The CDR3, as DNA: TGTGCCAGTCGTACGGGGACTGGAAACACCATATATTTT. It is translated as CASRTGTGNTIYF. The chain recombines TRBV19 with TRBJ1-3; no firm D call. Germline V gene lookup returns CDR1 LNHDA and CDR2 SQIVND (reference sequence). The V end lost 8 bases, the J end lost 2 bases, and 10 bases lay between the germline ends. The CDR3 totals 13 residues.

The CDR3 loop reads CASSPPGPYYGYTF. Here the CDR3 DNA reads TGTGCCAGCAGCCCCCCAGGGCCGTACTATGGCTACACCTTC. This chain links TRBV14 with TRBJ1-2; possible D gene TRBD1, 5 bases. Germline loops: CDR1 SGHDN, CDR2 FVKESK. With 4 bases removed from V and 3 bases from J, the gap between germline ends came to 12 bases. CDR3 size: 14 residues.

V is TRBV5-1 and J is TRBJ2-7; 7 bases fit TRBD2. The CDR3 is made up of 15 amino acids. Germline CDR1 SGHRS, CDR2 YFSETQ. The V and J ends lost 4 bases and 3 bases, in that order; junction bases with no gene match: 10. The CDR3 sequence is CASSAGDYTNYEQYF. The CDR3 DNA sequence: TGCGCCAGCAGCGCGGGGGACTATACCAACTACGAGCAGTACTTC.

This chain joins TRBV6-5 and TRBJ1-2; TRBD1 matches at 9 bases. Losses at the gene ends were 4 bases for V and 8 bases for J; bases not matched to a gene: 8. This CDR3 comprises 14 residues. The germline V gene has CDR1 MNHEY and CDR2 SVGAGI. The CDR3 DNA reads TGTGCCAGCAGTTTACAGGGGGCAGGAAACGGCTACACCTTC. Translating gives CASSLQGAGNGYTF.

The genes are TRBV5-1 and TRBJ1-4; D gene unclear. Per the germline V gene, CDR1 is SGHRS and CDR2 is YFSETQ. Trimming pared 2 bases from V and 3 bases from J, leaving 8 bases between. The CDR3 is 14 amino acids. This CDR3 reads CASSFGMANEKLFF. CDR3 DNA sequence: TGCGCCAGCAGCTTCGGGATGGCTAATGAAAAACTGTTTTTT. The complete variable domain, with remaining parts taken from reference TRBV5-1 and TRBJ1-4, reads KAGVTQTPRYLIKTRGQQVTLSCSPISGHRSVSWYQQTPGQGLQFLFEYFSETQRNKGNFPGRFSGRQFSNSRSEMNVSTLELGDSALYLCASSFGMANEKLFFGSGTQLSVL.

This clone showed up just a few times. J is TRBJ1-2 and V is TRBV6-5; the D is unclear. Trimming cost V 0 bases and J 6 bases, with 17 bases left between them. This CDR3 spans 16 amino acids. Germline V gene data show CDR1 as MNHEY and CDR2 as SVGAGI. As DNA, the CDR3 is TGTGCCAGCAGTTACTCGATAGCGTCGGGGAAGCATGGCTACACCTTC. This gives the protein CASSYSIASGKHGYTF.

This rearrangement joins TRBV28 to TRBJ1-2, with 9 bases aligning to TRBD1. The CDR3 is 14 amino acids. The J segment lost 7 bases and the V segment lost 5 bases, leaving 8 bases of the junction unmatched. Germline CDR1 MDHEN, CDR2 SYDVKM. The CDR3 spells CASSLQGQGFGYTF. The CDR3 DNA follows: TGTGCCAGCAGTCTCCAGGGACAGGGATTTGGCTACACCTTC.

The genes are TRBV6-5 and TRBJ2-7; 8 positions agree with TRBD1. Trimming at V came to 8 bases and at J to 3 bases, leaving 6 bases not matched to a gene. The CDR3 totals 13 residues. Germline CDR1 is MNHEY and CDR2 is SVGAGI. The CDR3 sequence is CASQGQENYEQYF. The CDR3 region has the DNA TGTGCCAGCCAGGGACAGGAAAACTACGAGCAGTACTTC.

This rearrangement joins TRBV30 to TRBJ1-4; 9 positions match TRBD1. V lost 1 base to trimming and J lost 7 bases; unmatched junction nucleotides: 19. The CDR3 is 19 residues long. Germline CDR1 and CDR2: GTSNPN and SVGIG (reference sequence). CDR3 region: CAWSALRALGDRDFEKLFF. Written as DNA, the CDR3 is TGTGCCTGGAGTGCACTTCGCGCCTTGGGGGACAGGGATTTTGAAAAACTGTTTTTT. The whole variable domain, remainder taken from reference TRBV30 and TRBJ1-4, is SQTIHQWPATLVQPVGSPLSLECTVEGTSNPNLYWYRQAAGRGLQLLFYSVGIGQISSEVPQNLSASRPQDRQFILSSKKLLLSDSGFYLCAWSALRALGDRDFEKLFFGSGTQLSVL.

The chain has TRBV30 and TRBJ2-4, with TRBD2 matching over 10 bases. The CDR3 is 15 residues long. Germline CDR1 and CDR2: GTSNPN and SVGIG (reference sequence). Trimming cost V 3 bases and J 2 bases; bases outside gene matches: 4. The CDR3 sequence: CAWSPLAGSKNIQYF. CDR3 nucleotides: TGTGCCTGGAGCCCACTAGCGGGATCCAAAAACATTCAGTACTTC.

The chain combines TRBV18 with TRBJ2-4; possible D gene TRBD2, 6 bases. V was clipped by 1 base and J by 6 bases, with 19 bases between them. CDR3 size: 17 residues. The germline gives CDR1 KGHSH, CDR2 LQKENI. CDR3 DNA sequence: TGTGCCAGCTCACCACAGGCAGGCGGGGCACAAGGAAACATTCAGTACTTC. This sequence encodes CASSPQAGGAQGNIQYF.